This section outlines one T cell receptor (beta chain) sequence together with its context. Other DNA sequences in the sample encode the same CDR3. This sample is part of a study of beta chain features in type 1 diabetes. Overall study context: The study examined around 98,000,000 sorted cells across all samples.

CDR1 is MNHNS, CDR2 SASEGT, per germline. With 10 bases clipped from V and 0 bases from J, the junction kept 7 bases outside the gene matches. The CDR3 contains 14 residues. Heparinised blood was drawn once per donor, averaging around 110 mL. Post-sort purity exceeded 98% for all sorted populations. The authors reverse transcribed all of the isolated RNA, so sequencing captured expressed TCRB transcripts. Measured with immunoSEQ multiplex PCR; TCRdb has only the in-frame clones, and not every one. The data contain approximately 140,000 clones, under 60% of them singletons. The chain links TRBV6-1 to TRBJ1-1; the match to TRBD1 covers 8 bases. The clonotype comes from a man younger than 35 in good health. The sequenced sample was Tregs from blood. This CDR3 is CATRGTGMNTEAFF. The CDR3 DNA reads TGTGCCACCCGCGGGACAGGAATGAACACTGAAGCTTTCTTT.